This is a list of T cell receptor beta chains from one sample in a study of sequential checkpoint blockade in melanoma. Profiling relied on immunoSEQ multiplex PCR, and the TCRdb table lists in-frame clones only, not all of them. The sample has hundreds of clones, around 21% seen once. Material: tumor tissue (inferred from file names), obtained from a patient given nivolumab and ipilimumab in sequence. These receptors all come from a human donor with melanoma. Each CDR3 is given with its conserved first and last residue. Fields, in order: J gene, V gene, D gene, clone size, CDR3 length, CDR3 DNA, CDR3 protein. The D gene is left open where the match is weak. Not all rows give a size; the values are once, few, many and, for expanded clones, a class.

TRBJ1-2	TRBV5-1	-	few	15	TGCGCCAGCAGCTTGGCCCGGCAGGGTACCTATGGCTACACCTTC	CASSLARQGTYGYTF
TRBJ2-3	TRBV28	-	large	15	TGTGCCAGCAGTAAGGACAGTGCTAGCACAGATACGCAGTATTTT	CASSKDSASTDTQYF
TRBJ1-4	TRBV4-1	-	few	19	TGCGCCAGCAGCCAAGATCCGGGGGGGACCGGTGCAACTAATGAAAAACTGTTTTTT	CASSQDPGGTGATNEKLFF
TRBJ1-6	TRBV6-8	-	-	14	TGTGCCAGCAGTTACCTGGGGGGTAATTCACCCCTCCACTTT	CASSYLGGNSPLHF
TRBJ1-1	TRBV5-1	-	-	14	TGCGCCAGCAGCTTGAATCCGGGGAACACTGAAGCTTTCTTT	CASSLNPGNTEAFF
TRBJ2-5	TRBV4-1	-	medium-sized	15	TGCGCCAGCAGCCCGGCGAGAGGGCTGGGGGAGACCCAGTACTTC	CASSPARGLGETQYF
TRBJ1-2	TRBV28	TRBD1	few	12	TGTGCCAGCAGTTTACGGACAGGCAGATACACCTTC	CASSLRTGRYTF
TRBJ2-1	TRBV4-1	-	medium-sized	15	TGCGCCAGCAGCCAAGCGCAGGCCTCCTACAATGAGCAGTTCTTC	CASSQAQASYNEQFF
TRBJ1-1	TRBV6-8	-	-	18	TGTGCCAGCCGCCCGGACAGCCCTTCTATTTCTATGAACACTGAAGCTTTCTTT	CASRPDSPSISMNTEAFF
TRBJ1-5	TRBV9	-	large	15	TGTGCCAGCAGTGAAGCCGGGACCAGCAATCAGCCCCAGCATTTT	CASSEAGTSNQPQHF
TRBJ2-7	TRBV23-1	-	medium-sized	13	TGCGCCAGCAGCTTCCAGGGAGGCTACGAGCAGTACTTC	CASSFQGGYEQYF
TRBJ1-2	TRBV19	TRBD1	-	14	TGTGCCAGTAGTAAGCGGACAGGGGGCAGAGGCTACACCTTC	CASSKRTGGRGYTF
TRBJ1-6	TRBV11-3	TRBD1	medium-sized	16	TGTGCCAGCAGCTCCGACAGGGAAACCTATAATTCACCCCTCCACTTT	CASSSDRETYNSPLHF
TRBJ1-1	TRBV10-2	-	-	13	TGCGCCAGCAGTACAGGAATATTAACTGAAGCTTTCTTT	CASSTGILTEAFF